A single sample gave rise to the 28 T cell receptor beta chains below, sequenced in a study of blood T cell repertoires in COVID-19. Sequenced by immunoSEQ multiplex PCR; TCRdb stores in-frame clones only, minus some. The data show hundreds of thousands of clones, around 87% seen once. Source material: peripheral blood. The receptors were sampled from a woman between 45 and 60 years old who had recovered from COVID-19.

The V gene is TRBV5-1, the J gene TRBJ1-4, with D unresolved. The V and J ends lost 4 bases and 8 bases respectively, with 12 bases between them. The germline V gene has CDR1 SGHRS and CDR2 YFSETQ. The CDR3 runs to 13 residues. The CDR3 loop reads CASSGQVEEKLFF. The CDR3 DNA is TGCGCCAGCAGCGGCCAGGTTGAAGAAAAACTGTTTTTT.

In its sample, this clone was seen a few times. The gene calls are TRBV10-3 and TRBJ2-1; D not resolved. V shed 2 bases and J shed 8 bases, with 13 bases lying between them. Germline loops: CDR1 ENHRY, CDR2 SYGVKD. The CDR3 runs 14 residues. CDR3 sequence reads: CAISEPVRLDEQFF. CDR3 in DNA: TGTGCCATCAGTGAGCCCGTCCGGTTGGATGAGCAGTTCTTC.

The chain carries TRBV7-9 and TRBJ2-5; D may be TRBD1 (6 bases). This CDR3 is built from 17 residues. Trimming shortened V by 4 bases and J by 0 bases, and 18 bases separated the two germline ends. CDR1 SEHNR and CDR2 FQNEAQ come from the germline V gene (reference sequence). This CDR3 reads CASSSPGHTMYQETQYF. DNA for the CDR3: TGTGCCAGCAGCTCACCGGGACACACGATGTACCAAGAGACCCAGTACTTC. Full variable domain (rest looked up from reference TRBV7-9 and TRBJ2-5): DTGVSQNPRHKITKRGQNVTFRCDPISEHNRLYWYRQTLGQGPEFLTYFQNEAQLEKSRLLSDRFSAERPKGSFSTLEIQRTEQGDSAMYLCASSSPGHTMYQETQYFGPGTRLLVL.

This chain connects TRBV30 to TRBJ1-4, with D perhaps TRBD1 (6 bases). Looked up from germline, CDR1 is GTSNPN and CDR2 is SVGIG (reference sequence). The CDR3 consists of 13 residues. V was cut by 4 bases and J by 8 bases, with 14 bases left in between. CDR3 region: CAWNTGLPEKLFF. The CDR3 DNA follows: TGTGCCTGGAACACAGGGCTACCCGAAAAACTGTTTTTT. The full variable domain, completed using reference TRBV30 and TRBJ1-4, is SQTIHQWPATLVQPVGSPLSLECTVEGTSNPNLYWYRQAAGRGLQLLFYSVGIGQISSEVPQNLSASRPQDRQFILSSKKLLLSDSGFYLCAWNTGLPEKLFFGSGTQLSVL.

The rearrangement links TRBV14 to TRBJ2-4, with D unclear. Germline V lookup: CDR1 SGHDN, CDR2 FVKESK. This CDR3 is 15 amino acids long. The ends were cut back, 5 bases at V and 4 bases at J, with 15 bases in the middle. This CDR3 reads CASSFRDSEKNIQYF. For the CDR3, the DNA is TGTGCCAGCAGCTTCCGCGACTCCGAAAAAAACATTCAGTACTTC.

J is TRBJ2-5 and V is TRBV3-1 (or the pseudogene TRBV3-2); the match to TRBD2 covers 7 bases. CDR1 and CDR2 (germline): LGHDT, YNNKEL (reference sequence). The CDR3 runs to 17 residues. V lost 1 base, J lost 2 bases, and 10 bases stayed unmatched. This chain's CDR3 is CASSQVRWGGRQETQYF. The CDR3, as DNA: TGTGCCAGCAGCCAAGTCCGATGGGGGGGACGGCAAGAGACCCAGTACTTC.

On this clone itself: The same CDR3 is also encoded by other DNA sequences in this sample. This rearrangement joins TRBV18 to TRBJ2-7, with 7 bases aligning to TRBD1. Trimming removed 1 base from V and 0 bases from J; junction bases left unmatched: 0. The CDR3 totals 14 residues. CDR1 and CDR2 from the germline V gene are KGHSH and LQKENI. The CDR3 nucleotides are TGTGCCAGCTCACCACGGACAGGCTCCTACGAGCAGTACTTC. Protein product: CASSPRTGSYEQYF.

The rearrangement joins TRBV27 to TRBJ1-1; D unclear. V lost 6 bases and J 1 base, leaving 12 bases between the germline ends. The CDR3 contains 14 residues. Per germline, CDR1 MNHEY and CDR2 SMNVEV (reference sequence). In DNA form, the CDR3 reads TGTGCCAGCAGGCAGGTGAGCTCGAACACTGAAGCTTTCTTT. It yields the protein CASRQVSSNTEAFF.

The chain is built from TRBV10-3 and TRBJ2-4, with TRBD2 matching 7 bases. Germline loops: CDR1 ENHRY, CDR2 SYGVKD. CDR3 size: 17 residues. V gave up 6 bases and J gave up 3 bases; unmatched junction bases: 14. CDR3 nucleotides: TGTGCCATCAGCACCCAGAGAACTACTAGCGACAAAAACATTCAGTACTTC. The encoded protein is CAISTQRTTSDKNIQYF.

The rearrangement joins TRBV7-3 to TRBJ2-2; D is possibly TRBD2 (6 bases). This CDR3 comprises 15 residues. CDR1 is SGHTA and CDR2 is FQGTGA in the germline V gene. Trimming left V 0 bases short and J 4 bases short, with 9 bases between. The CDR3 DNA sequence: TGTGCCAGCAGCTTAACCGGGAGTTCCACCGGGGAGCTGTTTTTT. This sequence encodes CASSLTGSSTGELFF.

This clone was counted a few times. Here the CDR3 DNA reads TGTGCCAGCAGCGAACAGACAGGGAACACTGAAGCTTTCTTT. Translated, it gives CASSEQTGNTEAFF. V gene TRBV5-4 combines with J gene TRBJ1-1; perhaps TRBD1 as D (6 bases). Germline assignment: CDR1 SGHNT and CDR2 YYREEE (reference sequence). V lost 4 bases and J 1 base, leaving 11 bases between the germline ends. The CDR3 is made up of 14 amino acids.

The chain employs TRBV27 and TRBJ2-5; 7 positions match TRBD1. CDR1 is MNHEY and CDR2 is SMNVEV in the germline V gene (reference sequence). The CDR3 contains 16 residues. The junction had 10 bases not matched to a gene; V was cut back by 0 bases and J by 6 bases. In nucleotides, the CDR3 is TGTGCCAGCAGTTTATCACTTGGCCAGGGGGTGAAGACCCAGTACTTC. Its translation: CASSLSLGQGVKTQYF.

V gene TRBV12-5 combines with J gene TRBJ2-7, with unresolved D. The CDR3 spans 14 residues. Germline V gene lookup returns CDR1 LGHNT and CDR2 FRNRAP. Trimming removed 0 bases at V and 1 base at J, with 7 bases between. The CDR3 DNA reads TGTGCTAGTGGTTTGGTAGCCCCATCCTACGAGCAGTACTTC. Translated, it gives CASGLVAPSYEQYF. Using reference TRBV12-5 and TRBJ2-7 for the parts outside the CDR3, the full variable domain is DARVTQTPRHKVTEMGQEVTMRCQPILGHNTVFWYRQTMMQGLELLAYFRNRAPLDDSGMPKDRFSAEMPDATLATLKIQPSEPRDSAVYFCASGLVAPSYEQYFGPGTRLTVT.

Worth noting for this clone: An end of the junction differs from the germline gene, which may be a read error. The gene calls are TRBV7-6 and TRBJ2-1; 10 bases line up with TRBD2. From germline, CDR1 is SGHVS and CDR2 FNYEAQ. This CDR3 spans 14 amino acids. CDR3 DNA: TGTGCCACCAGCGGGAGGGGATCCTACAATGAGCAGTTCTTC. Translation: CATSGRGSYNEQFF.

The V and J genes are TRBV27 and TRBJ1-1; 9 nucleotides agree with TRBD1. The CDR3 is 14 amino acids. Germline CDR1 MNHEY, CDR2 SMNVEV (reference sequence). V was pared by 3 bases and J by 3 bases, with 2 bases of the junction left unmatched. DNA of the CDR3: TGTGCCAGCAGTTTCCGGGACAGGGACACTGAAGCTTTCTTT. Amino acid sequence: CASSFRDRDTEAFF.

This clone was seen more than once but under ten times. This chain uses TRBV28 with TRBJ2-7; 8 bases are shared with TRBD1. Losses at the gene ends were 1 base for V and 5 bases for J; bases not matched to a gene: 7. Germline assignment: CDR1 MDHEN and CDR2 SYDVKM. The CDR3 extends over 15 amino acids. DNA of the CDR3: TGTGCCAGCAGTTTATTTGACAGGGGCCTCCACGAGCAGTACTTC. It codes for CASSLFDRGLHEQYF. Full variable domain (missing parts from reference TRBV28 and TRBJ2-7): DVKVTQSSRYLVKRTGEKVFLECVQDMDHENMFWYRQDPGLGLRLIYFSYDVKMKEKGDIPEGYSVSREKKERFSLILESASTNQTSMYLCASSLFDRGLHEQYFGPGTRLTVT.

This sequence joins TRBV9 and TRBJ1-3; 9 positions match TRBD1. This CDR3 is 18 amino acids long. The junction had 11 bases not matched to a gene; V was cut back by 4 bases and J by 0 bases. Germline assignment: CDR1 SGDLS and CDR2 YYNGEE. CDR3 protein: CASSPRPGTGNSGNTIYF. CDR3 coding DNA: TGTGCCAGCAGCCCCCGTCCCGGGACAGGGAACTCTGGAAACACCATATATTTT.

This clone was detected once. The V gene is TRBV19, the J gene TRBJ1-3; D may be TRBD1 (6 bases). This CDR3 is 14 amino acids long. Trimming cost V 6 bases and J 0 bases, with 9 bases left between them. Germline-derived CDR1 and CDR2 are LNHDA and SQIVND (reference sequence). The DNA for the CDR3 is TGTGCCAGTAGGCCACAGGGCTCTGGAAACACCATATATTTT. This translates into CASRPQGSGNTIYF. Complete variable domain (other parts from reference TRBV19 and TRBJ1-3): DGGITQSPKYLFRKEGQNVTLSCEQNLNHDAMYWYRQDPGQGLRLIYYSQIVNDFQKGDIAEGYSVSREKKESFPLTVTSAQKNPTAFYLCASRPQGSGNTIYFGEGSWLTVV.

The V and J genes are TRBV28 and TRBJ2-1, with 8 bases identical to TRBD2. The junction had 11 bases not matched to a gene; V was cut back by 6 bases and J by 4 bases. This CDR3 is 16 amino acids long. The germline CDR1 and CDR2 sequences are MDHEN and SYDVKM. The CDR3 sequence is CASRVVGGGPYNEQFF. DNA of the CDR3: TGTGCCAGCAGGGTTGTGGGCGGGGGGCCTTACAATGAGCAGTTCTTC. Based on the CDR3 plus reference TRBV28 and TRBJ2-1, the full variable domain is DVKVTQSSRYLVKRTGEKVFLECVQDMDHENMFWYRQDPGLGLRLIYFSYDVKMKEKGDIPEGYSVSREKKERFSLILESASTNQTSMYLCASRVVGGGPYNEQFFGPGTRLTVL.

This sequence joins TRBV14 and TRBJ1-4; 9 positions agree with TRBD1. The germline gives CDR1 SGHDN, CDR2 FVKESK. This CDR3 has 14 residues. V shed 4 bases, J shed 6 bases, and the junction held 3 bases outside the gene matches. The CDR3, as DNA: TGTGCCAGCAGCCCGGGACAGGGTTATGAAAAACTGTTTTTT. This translates into CASSPGQGYEKLFF.

This chain joins TRBV25-1 and TRBJ2-3; possible D gene TRBD2, 7 bases. The CDR3 contains 12 residues. Trimming shortened V by 6 bases and J by 6 bases, and 10 bases separated the two germline ends. Germline V gene sequence: CDR1 MGHDK, CDR2 SYGVNS. CDR3 DNA sequence: TGTGCCAGCAGGAGGGGGGGCGATACGCAGTATTTT. This sequence encodes CASRRGGDTQYF.

The rearrangement links TRBV9 to TRBJ2-5; 7 bases line up with TRBD1. This CDR3 has 14 residues. CDR1 and CDR2 (germline): SGDLS, YYNGEE. V shed 0 bases, J shed 5 bases, and the junction held 4 bases outside the gene matches. The CDR3, as DNA: TGTGCCAGCAGCGTAGGACAGGGAGAGGAGACCCAGTACTTC. Translating it yields CASSVGQGEETQYF. Combining the CDR3 with reference TRBV9 and TRBJ2-5 gives the whole variable domain DSGVTQTPKHLITATGQRVTLRCSPRSGDLSVYWYQQSLDQGLQFLIQYYNGEERAKGNILERFSAQQFPDLHSELNLSSLELGDSALYFCASSVGQGEETQYFGPGTRLLVL.

V is TRBV6-5 and J is TRBJ1-2; 7 bases map to TRBD1. The ends lost 5 bases at V and 8 bases at J; junction bases unmatched: 14. This CDR3 has 15 amino acids. The V gene's germline CDR1 is MNHEY and CDR2 SVGAGI. The DNA of the CDR3 is TGTGCCAGCAGTCCCCGGGACAGAGTCTCGGGAGGCTACACCTTC. This encodes CASSPRDRVSGGYTF.

The V call is TRBV6-5, the J call TRBJ2-2; tentatively, D is TRBD2 (5 bases). Deletions cut 7 bases from V and 5 bases from J, with 14 bases between. There are 14 residues in the CDR3. Germline CDR1 and CDR2: MNHEY and SVGAGI. The CDR3 coding sequence is TGTGCCAGCAAGACGGGGTTTGGTACCGGGGAGCTGTTTTTT. It codes for CASKTGFGTGELFF.

The rearrangement joins TRBV4-1 to TRBJ2-7; a possible D gene is TRBD1 (6 bases). Trimming pared 3 bases from V and 5 bases from J, leaving 17 bases between. Germline V gene data show CDR1 as MGHRA and CDR2 as YSYEKL. This CDR3 is 15 amino acids long. CDR3 region: CASSHSRGTGHEQYF. The CDR3 DNA is TGCGCCAGCAGCCATTCCAGGGGCACCGGCCACGAGCAGTACTTC.

This clone was detected once. The J gene is TRBJ2-3, the V gene TRBV5-6; D possibly corresponds to TRBD1 (6 bases). The CDR3 runs 15 residues. Germline lookup yields CDR1 SGHDT and CDR2 YYEEEE. V lost 0 bases and J lost 0, with 8 bases in between. Written as DNA, the CDR3 is TGTGCCAGCAGCTTGGGGGGGCAAAGCACAGATACGCAGTATTTT. Amino acids: CASSLGGQSTDTQYF.

This chain joins TRBV27 and TRBJ2-5; 7 bases fit TRBD1. CDR1 is MNHEY, CDR2 SMNVEV, per germline (reference sequence). The CDR3 extends over 17 amino acids. V trimming: 4 bases; J trimming: 4 bases; junction bases outside the gene matches: 15. This CDR3 reads CASSYLFSTGVGETQYF. The CDR3 bases are TGTGCCAGCAGTTACCTATTCTCAACAGGGGTGGGAGAGACCCAGTACTTC.

This chain joins TRBV20-1 and TRBJ2-5; 10 positions agree with TRBD2. The V and J ends lost 3 bases and 5 bases, in that order; junction bases with no gene match: 18. The length of the CDR3 is 18 residues. Germline loops: CDR1 DFQATT, CDR2 SNEGSKA (reference sequence). CDR3: CSASPTGLAAPVVETQYF. CDR3 bases: TGCAGTGCTAGTCCCACCGGACTAGCGGCCCCCGTGGTCGAGACCCAGTACTTC.